A selection of T cell receptor beta chains follows, all from one sample in a study of shared clonotypes between healthy human individuals. TCRdb's copy holds only in-frame clones and misses some; the assay was immunoSEQ multiplex PCR. The table includes 2 million to 2.5 million clones, about nine tenths detected once. Sequences were obtained from naive CD4+ T cells from PBMCs. Every receptor here comes from a man aged 18 to 29 in good health. Some clones in this sample may be carry-over from other donors' samples. Both conserved end residues are part of each CDR3. The D gene is left open where the match is weak. Not every row has a clone size; where given, it reads once, few, many or a size class.

D: .
size: once
V: TRBV6-6
J: TRBJ2-7
DNA: TGTGCCAGCAGGGGCAGGGCAAGAAACTCCTACGAGCAGTACTTC
CDR3: CASRGRARNSYEQYF

D: TRBD1
size: .
V: TRBV29-1
J: TRBJ1-4
DNA: TGCAGCGTGATTGGGACAGGCCGTAATGAAAAACTGTTTTTT
CDR3: CSVIGTGRNEKLFF

D: .
size: .
V: TRBV7-2
J: TRBJ2-3
DNA: TGTGCCAGCAGCTTAGTGAGTGACTCGTACACAGATACGCAGTATTTT
CDR3: CASSLVSDSYTDTQYF

D: .
size: once
V: TRBV21-1
J: TRBJ2-5
DNA: TGTGCCAGCAATCTAGGTGGCGGGAGGCTGTGGGAGACCCAGTACTTC
CDR3: CASNLGGGRLWETQYF

D: .
size: .
V: TRBV15
J: TRBJ2-5
DNA: TGTGCCACCAGCAGAATAGGGGCTGGGGGGACCCAGTACTTC
CDR3: CATSRIGAGGTQYF

D: .
size: once
V: TRBV7-8
J: TRBJ2-7
DNA: TGTGCCAGCAGCTTAGTCGATAACAGCCCCTTCGACTACGAGCAGTACTTC
CDR3: CASSLVDNSPFDYEQYF

D: .
size: .
V: TRBV20-1
J: TRBJ2-3
DNA: TGCAGCTACCACGTGTCAGATACGCAGTATTTT
CDR3: CSYHVSDTQYF

D: TRBD2
size: .
V: TRBV10-1
J: TRBJ2-1
DNA: TGCGCCAGCAGTCCTGGGACTAGCGGGAGATTCTACAATGAGCAGTTCTTC
CDR3: CASSPGTSGRFYNEQFF

D: .
size: .
V: TRBV5-1
J: TRBJ1-1
DNA: TGCGCCAGCAGCTTGGAGGCAGGGCTTCGGGCTTTCTTT
CDR3: CASSLEAGLRAFF

D: .
size: few
V: TRBV6-1
J: TRBJ2-2
DNA: TGTGCCAGCAGTCTACAAGGCGGGGAGCTGTTTTTT
CDR3: CASSLQGGELFF

D: .
size: once
V: TRBV29-1
J: TRBJ1-4
DNA: TGCAGCGTTGAAACCCCGGCCGAGGTGTTTTTT
CDR3: CSVETPAEVFF

D: .
size: .
V: TRBV18
J: TRBJ2-7
DNA: TGTGCCAGCTCACCCAGCCGACAGGTCGTGCACGAGCAGTACTTC
CDR3: CASSPSRQVVHEQYF

D: .
size: .
V: TRBV28
J: TRBJ1-1
DNA: TGTGCCAGCAGTTGGGCAGAGTTGGGCCCCAGAAGGGCTTTCTTT
CDR3: CASSWAELGPRRAFF

D: TRBD2
size: .
V: TRBV9
J: TRBJ2-7
DNA: TGTGCCAGCAGCGTAGAGCGGGAAAGCTTCGAGCAGTACTTC
CDR3: CASSVERESFEQYF

D: TRBD1
size: .
V: TRBV7-2
J: TRBJ1-1
DNA: TGTGCCAGCAGCTTTACGGGACAGGGGGCGAGTTTGGCTTTCTTT
CDR3: CASSFTGQGASLAFF

D: TRBD2
size: once
V: TRBV28
J: TRBJ2-7
DNA: TGTGCCAGCGGCGGGGGAGCTTACGAGCAGTACTTC
CDR3: CASGGGAYEQYF

D: TRBD2
size: .
V: TRBV6-4
J: TRBJ2-1
DNA: TGTGCCAGCAGTTGGACTAGCGGGAGCTCCTACAATGAGCAGTTCTTC
CDR3: CASSWTSGSSYNEQFF

D: .
size: .
V: TRBV28
J: TRBJ1-1
DNA: TGTGCCAGCAGTCGGGGGGGTATGAACACTGAAGCTTTCTTT
CDR3: CASSRGGMNTEAFF

D: TRBD1
size: few
V: TRBV28
J: TRBJ1-5
DNA: TGTGCCAGCAGTTTCTCTGGACAGGGGGGTCAGCCCCAGCATTTT
CDR3: CASSFSGQGGQPQHF

D: TRBD1
size: .
V: TRBV19
J: TRBJ2-7
DNA: TGTGCCAGTAGTTCTCCGGGACAGGGGGTATACGAGCAGTACTTC
CDR3: CASSSPGQGVYEQYF

D: .
size: .
V: TRBV7-7
J: TRBJ2-1
DNA: TGTGCCAGCAGCCAGGAGCTAGCCTCCTACAATGAGCAGTTCTTC
CDR3: CASSQELASYNEQFF

D: .
size: .
V: TRBV19
J: TRBJ2-2
DNA: TGTGCCAGTAGTGTGTCCAGAGACACCGGGGAGCTGTTTTTT
CDR3: CASSVSRDTGELFF

D: .
size: .
V: TRBV28
J: TRBJ1-1
DNA: TGTGCCAGCAGCCAGACGGACACTGAAGCTTTCTTT
CDR3: CASSQTDTEAFF

D: TRBD1
size: .
V: TRBV11-1
J: TRBJ2-1
DNA: TGTGCCAGCAGCGGACGACAGGGCTTATCCTACAATGAGCAGTTCTTC
CDR3: CASSGRQGLSYNEQFF

D: .
size: .
V: TRBV7-6
J: TRBJ2-7
DNA: TGTGCCAGCAGCTTAGCGGGGGCGGGAGCGTCCTACGAGCAGTACTTC
CDR3: CASSLAGAGASYEQYF

D: .
size: once
V: TRBV5-1
J: TRBJ2-7
DNA: TGCGCCAGCAGCAAAATCGGGGCAGACTACGAGCAGTACTTC
CDR3: CASSKIGADYEQYF

D: .
size: .
V: TRBV28
J: TRBJ2-7
DNA: TGTGCCAGCAGTCCAGCACCGGACGAGCAGTACTTC
CDR3: CASSPAPDEQYF

D: .
size: once
V: TRBV5-1
J: TRBJ2-7
DNA: TGCGCCAGCAGCTTGCTTGGGCGGGGCCCCTACGAGCAGTACTTC
CDR3: CASSLLGRGPYEQYF

D: TRBD2
size: once
V: TRBV2
J: TRBJ2-1
DNA: TGTGCCAGCAGGACCCGGACTAGCGGGAGCTACAATGAGCAGTTCTTC
CDR3: CASRTRTSGSYNEQFF

D: .
size: once
V: TRBV14
J: TRBJ1-3
DNA: TGTGCCAGCAGCCAAGCCGTGGAGGGAACTGGAAACACCATATATTTT
CDR3: CASSQAVEGTGNTIYF

D: .
size: .
V: TRBV7-9
J: TRBJ2-3
DNA: TGTGCCAGCAGCTTAGCGAGGACAGATACGCAGTATTTT
CDR3: CASSLARTDTQYF

D: .
size: .
V: TRBV27
J: TRBJ1-2
DNA: TGTGCCAGCAGTTTAGTAGCAGGGAAAGCCTCTGGCTACACCTTC
CDR3: CASSLVAGKASGYTF

D: .
size: .
V: TRBV13
J: TRBJ2-2
DNA: TGTGCCAGCAGCTTAGGACAGGGTTACACCGGGGAGCTGTTTTTT
CDR3: CASSLGQGYTGELFF

D: .
size: .
V: TRBV6-6
J: TRBJ2-7
DNA: TGTGCCACCTTCCAGCGGGCAAATTCCTACGAGCAGTACTTC
CDR3: CATFQRANSYEQYF